This T cell receptor (beta chain) stems from a study of blood T cell repertoires in COVID-19. The wider study: The samples span acute and convalescent COVID-19 from the United States, Italy and Spain. Sources were T cells, B-cell-depleted T cells, or PBMCs; the material itself was cDNA or gDNA.

There are 13 residues in the CDR3. V shed 5 bases and J shed 17 bases, with 19 bases lying between them. The germline gives CDR1 SGHNT, CDR2 YENEEA. This clone has only a few counts. Under the authors' procedure: Estimates of nucleated cell counts were drawn from the amplification of reference gene primers. The table came from immunoSEQ multiplex PCR; TCRdb's copy has only in-frame clones and leaves some out. D and trimming come from the DNA, and the V and J calls and clone size come from that table. The sample includes roughly 190,000 clones, roughly 86% of them seen just once. The receptor's source is a man in his 70s with acute or convalescent COVID-19. The specimen sequenced was peripheral blood. V and J are TRBV11-3 and TRBJ1-6, with D tentatively TRBD1 (5 bases). The DNA for the CDR3 is TGTGCCAGCAGCAACAAATTACAGGTTTGTGTCCACTTT. Translation: CASSNKLQVCVHF.